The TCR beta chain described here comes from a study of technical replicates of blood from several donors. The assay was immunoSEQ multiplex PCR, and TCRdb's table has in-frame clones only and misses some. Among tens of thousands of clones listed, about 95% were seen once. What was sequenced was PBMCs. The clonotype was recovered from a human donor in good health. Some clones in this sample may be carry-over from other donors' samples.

The CDR3 reads CASSGDRGTTEAFF. The DNA of the CDR3 is TGTGCCAGCAGCGGGGACAGGGGGACCACTGAAGCTTTCTTT. The V call is TRBV9, the J call TRBJ1-1; TRBD1 matches 11 bases. CDR3 length: 14 residues. Germline-derived CDR1 and CDR2 are SGDLS and YYNGEE. The J segment lost 4 bases and the V segment lost 3 bases, leaving 2 bases of the junction unmatched.